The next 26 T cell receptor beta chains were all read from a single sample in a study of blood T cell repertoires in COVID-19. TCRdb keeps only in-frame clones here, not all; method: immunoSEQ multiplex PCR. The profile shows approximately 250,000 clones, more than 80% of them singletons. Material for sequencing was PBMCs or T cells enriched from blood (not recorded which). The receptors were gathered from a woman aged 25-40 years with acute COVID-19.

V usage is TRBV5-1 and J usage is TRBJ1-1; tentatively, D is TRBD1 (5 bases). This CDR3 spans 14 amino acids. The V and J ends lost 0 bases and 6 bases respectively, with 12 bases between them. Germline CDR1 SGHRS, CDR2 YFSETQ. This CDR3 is CASSLGSGNPEAFF. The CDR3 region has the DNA TGCGCCAGCAGCTTGGGTTCAGGGAATCCTGAAGCTTTCTTT. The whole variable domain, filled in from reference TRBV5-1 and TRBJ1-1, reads KAGVTQTPRYLIKTRGQQVTLSCSPISGHRSVSWYQQTPGQGLQFLFEYFSETQRNKGNFPGRFSGRQFSNSRSEMNVSTLELGDSALYLCASSLGSGNPEAFFGQGTRLTVV.

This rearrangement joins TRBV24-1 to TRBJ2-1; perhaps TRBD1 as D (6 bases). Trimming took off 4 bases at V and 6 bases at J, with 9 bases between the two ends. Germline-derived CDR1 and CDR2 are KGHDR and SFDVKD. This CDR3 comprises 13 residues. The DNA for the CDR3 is TGTGCCACCAGTGACTGGACAGTCAATGAGCAGTTCTTC. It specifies CATSDWTVNEQFF.

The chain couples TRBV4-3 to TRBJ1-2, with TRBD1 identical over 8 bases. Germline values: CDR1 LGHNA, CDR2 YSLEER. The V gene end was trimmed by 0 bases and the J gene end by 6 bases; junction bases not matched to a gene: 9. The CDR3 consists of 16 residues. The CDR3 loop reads CASSQDSQGALDGYTF. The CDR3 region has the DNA TGCGCCAGCAGCCAAGATTCCCAGGGGGCGCTTGATGGCTACACCTTC.

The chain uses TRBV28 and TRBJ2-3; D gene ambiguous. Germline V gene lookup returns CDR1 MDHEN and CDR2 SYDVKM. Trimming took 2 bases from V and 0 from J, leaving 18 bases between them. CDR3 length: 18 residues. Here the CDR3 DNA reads TGTGCCAGCAGTTTAGCGGTACTTCGCGGTAATAGCACAGATACGCAGTATTTT. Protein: CASSLAVLRGNSTDTQYF. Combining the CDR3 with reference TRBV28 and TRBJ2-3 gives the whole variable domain DVKVTQSSRYLVKRTGEKVFLECVQDMDHENMFWYRQDPGLGLRLIYFSYDVKMKEKGDIPEGYSVSREKKERFSLILESASTNQTSMYLCASSLAVLRGNSTDTQYFGPGTRLTVL.

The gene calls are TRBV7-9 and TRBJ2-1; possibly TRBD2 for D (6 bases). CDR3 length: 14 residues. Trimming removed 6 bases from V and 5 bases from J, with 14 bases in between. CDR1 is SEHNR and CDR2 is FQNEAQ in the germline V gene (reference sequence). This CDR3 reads CASRVIAEHNEQFF. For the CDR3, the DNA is TGTGCCAGCAGGGTAATAGCGGAACACAATGAGCAGTTCTTC.

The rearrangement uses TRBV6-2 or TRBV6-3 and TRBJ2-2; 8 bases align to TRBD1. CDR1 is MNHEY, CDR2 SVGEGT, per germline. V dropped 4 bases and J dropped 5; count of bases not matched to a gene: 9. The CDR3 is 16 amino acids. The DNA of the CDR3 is TGTGCCAGCAGTTTGCGGCAGGGGGCTCGGACCGGGGAGCTGTTTTTT. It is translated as CASSLRQGARTGELFF.

CDR3 loop: CANLHPGGMNEQFF. The CDR3 coding sequence is TGTGCCAACTTACACCCGGGGGGAATGAATGAGCAGTTCTTC. The rearrangement joins TRBV9 to TRBJ2-1; 7 nucleotides align to TRBD2. Trimming at V came to 9 bases and at J to 7 bases, leaving 13 bases not matched to a gene. Germline V lookup: CDR1 SGDLS, CDR2 YYNGEE. The CDR3 spans 14 residues.

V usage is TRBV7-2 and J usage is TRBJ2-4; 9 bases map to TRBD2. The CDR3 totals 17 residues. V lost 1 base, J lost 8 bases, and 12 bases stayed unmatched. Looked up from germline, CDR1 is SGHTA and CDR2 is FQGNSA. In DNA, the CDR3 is TGTGCCAGCAGCTTAGGAGGCGCGGGAGGGCCGGGGTACATTCAGTACTTC. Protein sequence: CASSLGGAGGPGYIQYF. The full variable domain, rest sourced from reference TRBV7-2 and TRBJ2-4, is GAGVSQSPSNKVTEKGKDVELRCDPISGHTALYWYRQSLGQGLEFLIYFQGNSAPDKSGLPSDRFSAERTGGSVSTLTIQRTQQEDSAVYLCASSLGGAGGPGYIQYFGAGTRLSVL.

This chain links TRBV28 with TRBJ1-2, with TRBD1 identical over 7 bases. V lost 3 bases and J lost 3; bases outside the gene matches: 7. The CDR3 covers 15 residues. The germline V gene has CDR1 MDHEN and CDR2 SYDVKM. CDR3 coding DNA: TGTGCCAGCAGTTTCGTAGGGGGCGGCGACTATGGCTACACCTTC. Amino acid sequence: CASSFVGGGDYGYTF.

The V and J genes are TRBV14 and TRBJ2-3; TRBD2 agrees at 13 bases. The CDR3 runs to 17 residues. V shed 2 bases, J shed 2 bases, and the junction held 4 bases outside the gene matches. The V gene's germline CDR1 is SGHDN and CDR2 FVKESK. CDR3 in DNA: TGTGCCAGCAGCCAAACCGGACTAGCGGGGGTCACAGATACGCAGTATTTT. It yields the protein CASSQTGLAGVTDTQYF.

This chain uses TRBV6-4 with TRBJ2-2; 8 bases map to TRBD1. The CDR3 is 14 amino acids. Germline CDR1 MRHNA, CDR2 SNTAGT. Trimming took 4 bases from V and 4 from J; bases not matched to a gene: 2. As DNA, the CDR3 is TGTGCCAGCAGTGTTACAGGGGGCACCGGGGAGCTGTTTTTT. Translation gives CASSVTGGTGELFF.

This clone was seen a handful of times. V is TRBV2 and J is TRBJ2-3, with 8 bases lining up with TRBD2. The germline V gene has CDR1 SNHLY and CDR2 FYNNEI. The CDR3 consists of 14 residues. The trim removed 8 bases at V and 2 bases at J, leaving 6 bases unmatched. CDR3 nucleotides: TGTGCCAGCCCCCGGGGGGGGTCCACAGATACGCAGTATTTT. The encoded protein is CASPRGGSTDTQYF.

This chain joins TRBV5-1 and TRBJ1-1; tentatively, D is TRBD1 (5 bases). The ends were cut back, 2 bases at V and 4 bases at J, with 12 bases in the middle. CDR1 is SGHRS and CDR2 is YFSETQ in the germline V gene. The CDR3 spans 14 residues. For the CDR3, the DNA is TGCGCCAGCAGCTTACCCAGGGATGGCACTGAAGCTTTCTTT. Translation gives CASSLPRDGTEAFF. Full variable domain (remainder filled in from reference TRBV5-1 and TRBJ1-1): KAGVTQTPRYLIKTRGQQVTLSCSPISGHRSVSWYQQTPGQGLQFLFEYFSETQRNKGNFPGRFSGRQFSNSRSEMNVSTLELGDSALYLCASSLPRDGTEAFFGQGTRLTVV.

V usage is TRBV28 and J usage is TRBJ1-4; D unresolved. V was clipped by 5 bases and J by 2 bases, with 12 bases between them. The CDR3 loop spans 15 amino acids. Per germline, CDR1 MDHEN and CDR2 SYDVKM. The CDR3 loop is CASSLHSDTNEKLFF. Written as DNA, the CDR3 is TGTGCCAGCAGTCTCCACAGTGACACTAATGAAAAACTGTTTTTT.

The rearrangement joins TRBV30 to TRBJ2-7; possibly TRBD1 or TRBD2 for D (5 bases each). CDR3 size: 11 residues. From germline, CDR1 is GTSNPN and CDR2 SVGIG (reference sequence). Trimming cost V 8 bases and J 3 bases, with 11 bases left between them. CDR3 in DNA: TGTGCCGGGACGGACAACTACGAGCAGTACTTC. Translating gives CAGTDNYEQYF.

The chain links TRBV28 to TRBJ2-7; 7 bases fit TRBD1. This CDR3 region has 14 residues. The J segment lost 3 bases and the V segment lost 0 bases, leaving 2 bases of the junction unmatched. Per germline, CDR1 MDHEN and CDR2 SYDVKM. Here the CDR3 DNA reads TGTGCCAGCAGTTTATGGGGGGACAGCTACGAGCAGTACTTC. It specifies CASSLWGDSYEQYF.

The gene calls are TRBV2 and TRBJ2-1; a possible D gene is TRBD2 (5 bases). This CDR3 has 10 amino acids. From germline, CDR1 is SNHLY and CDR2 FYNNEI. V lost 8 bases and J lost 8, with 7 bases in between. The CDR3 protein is CASRGYEQFF. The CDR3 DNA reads TGTGCCAGCCGAGGGTATGAGCAGTTCTTC.

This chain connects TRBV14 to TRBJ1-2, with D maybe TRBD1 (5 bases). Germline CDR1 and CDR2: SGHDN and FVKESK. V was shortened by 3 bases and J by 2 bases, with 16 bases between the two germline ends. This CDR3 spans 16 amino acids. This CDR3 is CASSHRQLTSNYGYTF. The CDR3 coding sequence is TGTGCCAGCAGCCACAGACAGTTAACATCAAACTATGGCTACACCTTC.

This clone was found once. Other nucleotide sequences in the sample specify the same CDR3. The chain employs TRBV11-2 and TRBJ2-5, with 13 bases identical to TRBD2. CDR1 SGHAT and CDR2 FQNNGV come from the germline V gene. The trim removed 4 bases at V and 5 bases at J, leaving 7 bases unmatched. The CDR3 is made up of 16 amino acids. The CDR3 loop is CASSSGLAGRGETQYF. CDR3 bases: TGTGCCAGCAGCTCGGGACTAGCGGGACGTGGGGAGACCCAGTACTTC.

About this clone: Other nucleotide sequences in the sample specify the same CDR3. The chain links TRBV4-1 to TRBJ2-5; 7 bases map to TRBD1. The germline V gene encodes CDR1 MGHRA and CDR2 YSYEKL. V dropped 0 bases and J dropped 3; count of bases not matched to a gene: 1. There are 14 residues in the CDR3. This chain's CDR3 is CASSQETGKETQYF. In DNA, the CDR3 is TGCGCCAGCAGCCAAGAGACAGGGAAAGAGACCCAGTACTTC.

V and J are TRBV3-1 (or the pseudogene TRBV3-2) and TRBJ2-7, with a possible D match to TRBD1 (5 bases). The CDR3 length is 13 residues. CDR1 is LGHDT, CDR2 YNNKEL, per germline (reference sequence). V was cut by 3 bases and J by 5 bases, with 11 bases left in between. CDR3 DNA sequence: TGTGCCAGCAGCCAGAACAGGTATGACGAGCAGTACTTC. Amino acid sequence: CASSQNRYDEQYF.

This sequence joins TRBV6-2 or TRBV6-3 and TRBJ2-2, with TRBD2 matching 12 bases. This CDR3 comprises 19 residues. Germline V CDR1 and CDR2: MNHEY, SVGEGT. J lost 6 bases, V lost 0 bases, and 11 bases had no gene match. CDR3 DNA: TGTGCCAGCAGTTACTCGGCACTAGCGGGAGGAAGAGGCTCCGGGGAGCTGTTTTTT. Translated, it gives CASSYSALAGGRGSGELFF.

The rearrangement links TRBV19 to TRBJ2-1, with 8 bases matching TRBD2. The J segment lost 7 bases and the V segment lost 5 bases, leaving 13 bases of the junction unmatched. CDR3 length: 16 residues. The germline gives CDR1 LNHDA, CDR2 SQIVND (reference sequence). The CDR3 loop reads CASSLGPSGLGNEQFF. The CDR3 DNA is TGTGCCAGTAGTCTTGGGCCTAGCGGGTTAGGGAATGAGCAGTTCTTC. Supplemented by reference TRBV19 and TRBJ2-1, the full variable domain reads DGGITQSPKYLFRKEGQNVTLSCEQNLNHDAMYWYRQDPGQGLRLIYYSQIVNDFQKGDIAEGYSVSREKKESFPLTVTSAQKNPTAFYLCASSLGPSGLGNEQFFGPGTRLTVL.

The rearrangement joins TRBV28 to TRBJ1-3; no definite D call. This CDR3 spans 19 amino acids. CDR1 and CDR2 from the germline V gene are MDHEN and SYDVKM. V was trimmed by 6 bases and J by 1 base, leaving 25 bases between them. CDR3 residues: CASRPFDPYIDLSGNTIYF. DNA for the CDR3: TGTGCCAGCAGACCCTTTGATCCGTACATTGATTTATCTGGAAACACCATATATTTT.

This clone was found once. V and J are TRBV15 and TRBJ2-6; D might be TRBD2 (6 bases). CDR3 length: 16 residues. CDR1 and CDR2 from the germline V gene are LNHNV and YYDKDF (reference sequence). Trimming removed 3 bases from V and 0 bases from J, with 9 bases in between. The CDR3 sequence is CATSRRRDSGANVLTF. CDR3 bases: TGTGCCACCAGCAGGAGGCGGGACTCTGGGGCCAACGTCCTGACTTTC.

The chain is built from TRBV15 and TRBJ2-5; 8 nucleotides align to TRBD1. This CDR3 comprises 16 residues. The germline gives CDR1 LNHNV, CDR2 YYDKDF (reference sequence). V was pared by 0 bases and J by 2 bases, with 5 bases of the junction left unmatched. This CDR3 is CATSREATGAQETQYF. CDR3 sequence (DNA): TGTGCCACCAGCAGAGAAGCGACAGGGGCGCAAGAGACCCAGTACTTC. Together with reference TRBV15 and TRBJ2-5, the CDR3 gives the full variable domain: DAMVIQNPRYQVTQFGKPVTLSCSQTLNHNVMYWYQQKSSQAPKLLFHYYDKDFNNEADTPDNFQSRRPNTSFCFLDIRSPGLGDTAMYLCATSREATGAQETQYFGPGTRLLVL.